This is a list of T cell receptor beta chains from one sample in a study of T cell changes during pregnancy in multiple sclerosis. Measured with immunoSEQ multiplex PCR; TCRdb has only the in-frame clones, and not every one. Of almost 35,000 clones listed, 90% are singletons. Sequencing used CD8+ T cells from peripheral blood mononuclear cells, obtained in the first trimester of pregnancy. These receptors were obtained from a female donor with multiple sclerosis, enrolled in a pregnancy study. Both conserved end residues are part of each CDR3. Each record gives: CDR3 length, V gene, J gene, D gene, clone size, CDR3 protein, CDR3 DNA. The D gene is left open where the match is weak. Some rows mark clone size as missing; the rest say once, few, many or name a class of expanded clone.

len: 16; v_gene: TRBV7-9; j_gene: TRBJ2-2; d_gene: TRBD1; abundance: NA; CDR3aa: CASSLFRTGETGELFF; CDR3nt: TGTGCCAGCAGCCTATTCCGGACAGGGGAAACCGGGGAGCTGTTTTTT
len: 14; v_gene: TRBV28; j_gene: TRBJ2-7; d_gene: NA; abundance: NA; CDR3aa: CASSSGLNSYEQYF; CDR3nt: TGTGCCAGCAGTTCCGGACTAAACTCCTACGAGCAGTACTTC
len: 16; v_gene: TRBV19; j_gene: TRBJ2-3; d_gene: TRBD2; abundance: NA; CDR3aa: CASTPGVAGVTDTQYF; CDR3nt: TGTGCCAGTACCCCCGGGGTAGCGGGTGTCACAGATACGCAGTATTTT
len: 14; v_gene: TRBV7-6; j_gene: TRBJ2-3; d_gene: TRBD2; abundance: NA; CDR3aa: CASTSGRVADTQYF; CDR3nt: TGTGCCAGCACTAGCGGGAGGGTAGCAGATACGCAGTATTTT
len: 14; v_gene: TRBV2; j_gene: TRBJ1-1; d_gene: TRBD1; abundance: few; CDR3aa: CASSAGQGDTEAFF; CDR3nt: TGTGCCAGCAGCGCGGGACAGGGGGACACTGAAGCTTTCTTT
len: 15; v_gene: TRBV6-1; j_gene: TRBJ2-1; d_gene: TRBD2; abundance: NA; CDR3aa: CASSARDYHDNEQFF; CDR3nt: TGTGCCAGCAGTGCACGGGACTACCACGACAATGAGCAGTTCTTC
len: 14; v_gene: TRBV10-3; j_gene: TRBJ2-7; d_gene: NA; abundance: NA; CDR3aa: CAISDLGTTYEQYF; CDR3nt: TGTGCCATCAGTGATCTAGGAACCACCTACGAGCAGTACTTC
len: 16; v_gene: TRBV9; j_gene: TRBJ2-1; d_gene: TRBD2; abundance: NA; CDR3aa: CASSPPAGTSAYEQFF; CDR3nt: TGTGCCAGCAGCCCCCCAGCCGGGACTAGCGCCTATGAGCAGTTCTTC
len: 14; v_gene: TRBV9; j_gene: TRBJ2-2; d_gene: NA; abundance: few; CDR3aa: CASSVGGNTGELFF; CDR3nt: TGTGCCAGCAGCGTAGGCGGTAACACCGGGGAGCTGTTTTTT
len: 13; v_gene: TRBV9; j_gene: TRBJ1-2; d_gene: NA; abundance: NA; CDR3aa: CASSVGGDYGYTF; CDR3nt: TGTGCCAGCAGCGTAGGCGGGGATTATGGCTACACCTTC
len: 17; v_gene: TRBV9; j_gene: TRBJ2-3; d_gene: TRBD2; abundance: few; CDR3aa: CASSPGTSGTFTDTQYF; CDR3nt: TGTGCCAGCAGCCCGGGGACTAGCGGGACTTTCACAGATACGCAGTATTTT
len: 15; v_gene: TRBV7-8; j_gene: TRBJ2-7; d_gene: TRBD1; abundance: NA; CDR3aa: CASSQEQGVFYEQYF; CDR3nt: TGTGCCAGCAGCCAAGAACAGGGGGTCTTTTACGAGCAGTACTTC
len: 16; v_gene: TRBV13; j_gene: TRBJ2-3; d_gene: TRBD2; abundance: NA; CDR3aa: CASSAMTSGRADTQYF; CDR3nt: TGTGCCAGCAGCGCTATGACTAGCGGGAGGGCAGATACGCAGTATTTT
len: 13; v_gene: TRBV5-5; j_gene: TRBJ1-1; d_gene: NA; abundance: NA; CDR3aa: CASSWVRQTEAFF; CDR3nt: TGTGCCAGCAGCTGGGTGCGGCAAACTGAAGCTTTCTTT
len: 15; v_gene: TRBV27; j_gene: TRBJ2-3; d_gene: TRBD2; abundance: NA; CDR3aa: CASSFQGLKGDTQYF; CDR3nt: TGTGCCAGCAGTTTCCAGGGACTAAAGGGTGATACGCAGTATTTT
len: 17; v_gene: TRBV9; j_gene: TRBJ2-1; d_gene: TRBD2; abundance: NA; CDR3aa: CASSVQYAGVSYNEQFF; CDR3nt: TGTGCCAGCAGCGTTCAGTATGCGGGAGTATCCTACAATGAGCAGTTCTTC
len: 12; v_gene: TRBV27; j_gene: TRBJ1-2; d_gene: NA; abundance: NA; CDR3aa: CASSSGSRGYTF; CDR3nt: TGTGCCAGCAGCTCAGGGTCCCGTGGCTACACCTTC
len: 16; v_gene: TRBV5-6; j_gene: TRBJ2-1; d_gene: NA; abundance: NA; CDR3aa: CASSLEPGVISDEQFF; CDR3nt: TGTGCCAGCAGCTTGGAACCGGGAGTTATCAGTGATGAGCAGTTCTTC
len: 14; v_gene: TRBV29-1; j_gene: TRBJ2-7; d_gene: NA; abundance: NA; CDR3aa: CSVETAGSSYEQYF; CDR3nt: TGCAGCGTTGAGACGGCAGGGTCCTCCTACGAGCAGTACTTC
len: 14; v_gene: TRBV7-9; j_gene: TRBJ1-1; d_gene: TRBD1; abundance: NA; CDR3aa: CASRDQGARTEAFF; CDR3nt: TGTGCCAGCAGAGATCAGGGGGCGCGGACTGAAGCTTTCTTT
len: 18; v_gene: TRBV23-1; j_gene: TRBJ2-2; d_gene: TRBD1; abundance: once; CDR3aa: CASSQPGLTGLNTGELFF; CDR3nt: TGCGCCAGCAGTCAACCAGGATTGACAGGGCTAAACACCGGGGAGCTGTTTTTT
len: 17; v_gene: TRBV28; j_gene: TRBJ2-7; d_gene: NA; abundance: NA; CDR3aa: CASSYSRGLWARYEQYF; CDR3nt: TGTGCCAGCAGTTACTCCAGGGGTCTATGGGCCCGATACGAGCAGTACTTC
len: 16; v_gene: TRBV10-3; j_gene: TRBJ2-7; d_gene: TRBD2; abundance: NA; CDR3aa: CAISGYFSGSLYEQYF; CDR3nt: TGTGCCATCAGTGGTTACTTTAGCGGGAGCTTGTACGAGCAGTACTTC
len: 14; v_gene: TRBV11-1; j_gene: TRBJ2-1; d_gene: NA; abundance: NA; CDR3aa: CASSSWGLGDEQFF; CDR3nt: TGTGCCAGCAGCTCATGGGGACTGGGGGATGAGCAGTTCTTC
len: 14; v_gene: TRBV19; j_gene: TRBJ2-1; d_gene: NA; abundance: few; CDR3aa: CASRDSGPYNEQFF; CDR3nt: TGTGCCAGTCGTGATAGCGGACCTTACAATGAGCAGTTCTTC
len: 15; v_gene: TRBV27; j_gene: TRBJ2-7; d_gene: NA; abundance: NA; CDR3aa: CASSTWTTLTYEQYF; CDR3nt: TGTGCCAGCAGTACCTGGACAACTCTGACCTACGAGCAGTACTTC
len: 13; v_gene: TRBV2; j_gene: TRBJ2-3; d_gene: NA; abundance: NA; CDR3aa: CAIRTSGTDTQYF; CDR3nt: TGTGCCATCAGGACAAGCGGAACAGATACGCAGTATTTT
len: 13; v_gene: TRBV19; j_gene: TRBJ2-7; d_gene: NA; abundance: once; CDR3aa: CASSTTGMYEQYF; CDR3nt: TGTGCCAGTAGTACAACAGGGATGTACGAGCAGTACTTC
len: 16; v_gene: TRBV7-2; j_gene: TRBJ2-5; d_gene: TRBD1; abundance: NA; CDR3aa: CASSFSDRGIEETQYF; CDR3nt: TGTGCCAGCAGCTTTTCGGACAGGGGGATCGAAGAGACCCAGTACTTC
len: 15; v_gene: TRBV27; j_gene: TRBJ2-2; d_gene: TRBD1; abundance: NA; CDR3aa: CASTYGTGNTGELFF; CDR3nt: TGTGCCAGCACGTACGGGACAGGGAACACCGGGGAGCTGTTTTTT
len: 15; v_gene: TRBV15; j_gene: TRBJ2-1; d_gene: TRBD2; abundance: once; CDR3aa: CATSREAGDYNEQFF; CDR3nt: TGTGCCACCAGCAGAGAAGCGGGAGACTACAATGAGCAGTTCTTC
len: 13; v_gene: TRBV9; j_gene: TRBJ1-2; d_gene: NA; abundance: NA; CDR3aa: CASSQHQGYGYTF; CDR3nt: TGTGCCAGCAGCCAACACCAGGGGTATGGCTACACCTTC
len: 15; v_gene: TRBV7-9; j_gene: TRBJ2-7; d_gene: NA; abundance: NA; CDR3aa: CASSLGGTATYEQYF; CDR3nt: TGTGCCAGCAGCTTAGGCGGGACAGCAACCTACGAGCAGTACTTC
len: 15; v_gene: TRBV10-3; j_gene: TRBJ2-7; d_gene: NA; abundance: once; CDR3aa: CAIGGGRNRGDEQYF; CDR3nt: TGTGCCATCGGAGGGGGTAGGAACAGGGGAGACGAGCAGTACTTC
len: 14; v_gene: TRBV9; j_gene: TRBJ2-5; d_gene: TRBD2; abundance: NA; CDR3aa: CASSVGGGQETQYF; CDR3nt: TGTGCCAGCAGCGTAGGCGGGGGTCAAGAGACCCAGTACTTC
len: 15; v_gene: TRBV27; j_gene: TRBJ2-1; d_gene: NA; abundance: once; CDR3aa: CASSLIRVGTGEQFF; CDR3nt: TGTGCCAGCAGTTTAATCAGGGTAGGCACCGGTGAGCAGTTCTTC
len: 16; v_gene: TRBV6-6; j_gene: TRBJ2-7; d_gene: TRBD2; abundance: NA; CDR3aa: CASSYSITAGVGEQYF; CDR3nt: TGTGCCAGCAGTTACTCGATAACGGCGGGAGTGGGAGAGCAGTACTTC
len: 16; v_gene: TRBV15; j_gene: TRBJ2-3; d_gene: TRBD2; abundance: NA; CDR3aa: CATSTLAGVDTDTQYF; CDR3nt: TGTGCCACCAGCACCCTAGCGGGAGTCGACACAGATACGCAGTATTTT
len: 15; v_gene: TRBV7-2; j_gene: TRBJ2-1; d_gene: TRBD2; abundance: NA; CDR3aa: CASSATSGPYNEQFF; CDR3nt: TGTGCCAGCAGCGCCACTAGCGGCCCTTACAATGAGCAGTTCTTC
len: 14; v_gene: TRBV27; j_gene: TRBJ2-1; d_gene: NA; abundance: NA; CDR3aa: CASSVGGYNNEQFF; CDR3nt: TGTGCCAGCAGCGTAGGGGGATACAACAATGAGCAGTTCTTC
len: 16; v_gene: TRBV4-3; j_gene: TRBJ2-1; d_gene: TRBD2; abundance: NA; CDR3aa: CASSQDRAGGLGEQFF; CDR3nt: TGCGCCAGCAGCCAAGATAGGGCGGGAGGGCTTGGTGAGCAGTTCTTC
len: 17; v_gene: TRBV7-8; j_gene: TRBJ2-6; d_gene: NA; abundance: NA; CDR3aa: CASSFGENLSGANVLTF; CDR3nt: TGTGCCAGCAGCTTTGGGGAGAACTTATCTGGGGCCAACGTCCTGACTTTC
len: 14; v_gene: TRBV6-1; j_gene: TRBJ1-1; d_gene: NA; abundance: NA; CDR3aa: CASSEGSGGAEAFF; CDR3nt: TGTGCCAGCAGTGAAGGGTCCGGTGGGGCCGAAGCTTTCTTT
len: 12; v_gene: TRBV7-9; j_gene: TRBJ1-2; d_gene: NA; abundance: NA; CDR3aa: CASSSGGTPTTF; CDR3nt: TGTGCCAGCAGCTCCGGCGGGACCCCTACCACCTTC
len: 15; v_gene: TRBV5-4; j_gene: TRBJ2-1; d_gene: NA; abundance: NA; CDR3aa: CASSLFVLSANEQFF; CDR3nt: TGTGCCAGCAGCTTGTTCGTGCTTAGTGCAAATGAGCAGTTCTTC
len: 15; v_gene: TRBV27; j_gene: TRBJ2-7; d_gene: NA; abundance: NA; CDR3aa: CASSLGGPIPIEQYF; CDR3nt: TGTGCCAGCAGTTTAGGTGGTCCCATACCTATCGAGCAGTACTTC
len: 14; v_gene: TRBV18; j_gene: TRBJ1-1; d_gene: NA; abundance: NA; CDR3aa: CASSPIYRVPEAFF; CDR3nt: TGTGCCAGCTCACCAATCTACAGGGTTCCTGAAGCTTTCTTT
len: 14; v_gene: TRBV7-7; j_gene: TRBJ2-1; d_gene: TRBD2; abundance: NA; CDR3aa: CASSIGTSGYEQFF; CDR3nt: TGTGCTAGCAGCATAGGGACTAGCGGGTACGAGCAGTTCTTC
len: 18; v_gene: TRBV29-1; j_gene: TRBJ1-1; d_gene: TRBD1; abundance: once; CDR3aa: CSVEDRSESGGPNTEAFF; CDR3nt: TGCAGCGTTGAAGATCGATCGGAATCAGGGGGCCCGAACACTGAAGCTTTCTTT
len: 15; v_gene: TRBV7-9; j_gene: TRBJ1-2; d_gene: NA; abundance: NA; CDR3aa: CASSSSTPAGYGYTF; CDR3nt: TGTGCCAGCAGCTCATCCACCCCGGCGGGCTATGGCTACACCTTC
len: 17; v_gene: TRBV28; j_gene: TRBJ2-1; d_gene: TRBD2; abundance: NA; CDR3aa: CASSPALAGRMYNEQFF; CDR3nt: TGTGCCAGCAGTCCCGCCTTAGCGGGACGGATGTACAATGAGCAGTTCTTC
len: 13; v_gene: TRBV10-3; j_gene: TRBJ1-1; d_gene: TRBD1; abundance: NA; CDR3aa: CAISYGQGLEAFF; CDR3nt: TGTGCCATCAGCTACGGACAGGGTCTTGAAGCTTTCTTT
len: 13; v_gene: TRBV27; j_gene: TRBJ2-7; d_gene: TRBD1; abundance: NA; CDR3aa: CASSLGDRDEQYF; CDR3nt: TGTGCCAGCAGTTTAGGGGACAGGGACGAGCAGTACTTC
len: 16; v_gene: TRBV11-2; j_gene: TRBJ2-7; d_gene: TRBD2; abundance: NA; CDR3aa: CASSLSFRDYPYEQYF; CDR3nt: TGTGCCAGCAGCTTAAGTTTCCGGGACTATCCCTACGAGCAGTACTTC
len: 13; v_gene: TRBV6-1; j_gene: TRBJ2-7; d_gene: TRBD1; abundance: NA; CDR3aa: CASGGTGGYEQYF; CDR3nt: TGTGCCAGCGGGGGTACAGGGGGCTACGAGCAGTACTTC
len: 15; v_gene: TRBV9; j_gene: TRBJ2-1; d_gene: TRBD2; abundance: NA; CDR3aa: CASTFSGSTGNEQFF; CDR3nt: TGTGCCAGCACTTTTAGCGGGAGCACCGGCAATGAGCAGTTCTTC
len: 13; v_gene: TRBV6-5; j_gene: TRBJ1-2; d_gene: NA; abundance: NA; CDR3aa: CASSYVQNYGYTF; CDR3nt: TGTGCCAGCAGTTACGTCCAAAACTATGGCTACACCTTC
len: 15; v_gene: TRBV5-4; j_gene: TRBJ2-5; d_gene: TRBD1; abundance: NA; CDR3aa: CASSRDDRVQETQYF; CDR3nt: TGTGCCAGCAGTCGAGATGACAGGGTCCAAGAGACCCAGTACTTC
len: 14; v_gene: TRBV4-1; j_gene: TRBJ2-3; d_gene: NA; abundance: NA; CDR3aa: CASSHQGLTDTQYF; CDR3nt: TGCGCCAGCAGCCACCAGGGGCTCACAGATACGCAGTATTTT